The T cell receptor (beta chain) under discussion was sequenced for a study of cytomegalovirus exposure and HLA in healthy donors. As for this clone: Its antigen is not known.

Germline V lookup: CDR1 SGHNT, CDR2 YYREEE (reference sequence). This CDR3 is 14 amino acids long. V lost 4 bases, J lost 7 bases, and 17 bases lay in between. Study-level findings and limits: Exclusion applied to some V segments, including TRBV6-2 and TRBV6-3, as they were indistinguishable. Common viral pathogens seemed to be connected with several of the most significant clusters, according to a later analysis.

The PCR contained 60 Vbeta and 13 Jbeta primers. The repertoire was sequenced with immunoSEQ multiplex PCR; TCRdb's copy has only in-frame clones and lacks some. The sample holds about 55,000 clones; 75% to 80% are singletons and the top ten take around 1.5%. This TCR was sampled from a female donor in good health and CMV-seronegative. The sequenced sample consisted of PBMCs. This chain uses TRBV5-4 with TRBJ1-1; possible D gene TRBD1, 5 bases. The CDR3 protein is CASSPGGGRDEAFF. The CDR3 DNA sequence: TGTGCCAGCAGCCCGGGGGGGGGAAGAGATGAAGCTTTCTTT. Full variable domain (missing parts from reference TRBV5-4 and TRBJ1-1): ETGVTQSPTHLIKTRGQQVTLRCSSQSGHNTVSWYQQALGQGPQFIFQYYREEENGRGNFPPRFSGLQFPNYSSELNVNALELDDSALYLCASSPGGGRDEAFFGQGTRLTVV.